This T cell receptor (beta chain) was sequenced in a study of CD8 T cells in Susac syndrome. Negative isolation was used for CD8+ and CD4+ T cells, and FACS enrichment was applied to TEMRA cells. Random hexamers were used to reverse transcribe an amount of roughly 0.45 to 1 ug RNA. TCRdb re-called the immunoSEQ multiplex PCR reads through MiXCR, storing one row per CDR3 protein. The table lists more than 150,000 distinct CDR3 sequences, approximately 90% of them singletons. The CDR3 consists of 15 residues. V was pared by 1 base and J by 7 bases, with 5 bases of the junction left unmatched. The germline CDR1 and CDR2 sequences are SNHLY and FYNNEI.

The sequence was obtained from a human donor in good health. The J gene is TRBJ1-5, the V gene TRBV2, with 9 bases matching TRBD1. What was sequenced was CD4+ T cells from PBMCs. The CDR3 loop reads CASSEDRGPGQPQHF. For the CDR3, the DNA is TGTGCCAGCAGTGAAGACAGGGGGCCGGGGCAGCCCCAGCATTTT.